These 17 T cell receptor beta chains came from one sample sequenced in a study of siplizumab effects on memory and regulatory T cells. These receptors have no identified antigens. Produced via immunoSEQ multiplex PCR; TCRdb's table is partial and in-frame only. This sample has 13,000 to 15,000 clones, with around 49% found just once. Cells of the mixed lymphocyte reaction were cocultured at 37 degrees C for over five days. Sequenced input: CFSE-low (dividing) CD4+ T cells sorted from an allogeneic mixed lymphocyte reaction. Receptor source: a human donor in good health; the cells came from an allogeneic mixed lymphocyte reaction.

V is TRBV6-5 and J is TRBJ2-7, with 7 bases aligning to TRBD1. Germline V gives CDR1 MNHEY, CDR2 SVGAGI. V shed 6 bases and J 6 bases; nucleotides not matched to a gene: 8. CDR3 length: 13 amino acids. As DNA, the CDR3 is TGTGCCAGCAGCCAGGGGACAGCTGGCGAGCAGTACTTC. Protein: CASSQGTAGEQYF.

The chain employs TRBV5-6 and TRBJ2-3; 8 bases are a match to TRBD1. The V segment lost 4 bases and the J segment 1 base; nucleotides outside the gene matches: 11. The CDR3 extends over 17 amino acids. Germline-derived CDR1 and CDR2 are SGHDT and YYEEEE. The CDR3 loop is CASSTGRTGYGTDTQYF. CDR3 sequence (DNA): TGTGCCAGCAGCACCGGAAGGACAGGGTATGGCACAGATACGCAGTATTTT.

This chain joins TRBV19 and TRBJ1-1, with TRBD1 matching over 7 bases. Germline assignment: CDR1 LNHDA and CDR2 SQIVND (reference sequence). With 7 bases clipped from V and 8 bases from J, the junction kept 10 bases outside the gene matches. CDR3 length: 13 residues. CDR3 sequence: CASTRQGFLEAFF. In nucleotides, the CDR3 is TGTGCCAGTACCCGACAGGGATTTCTGGAAGCTTTCTTT.

The table lists this clone with a few counts. The V call is TRBV6-5, the J call TRBJ2-2, with TRBD1 matching over 7 bases. This CDR3 comprises 14 residues. CDR1 is MNHEY and CDR2 is SVGAGI in the germline V gene. Unmatched junction bases numbered 9, after V lost 7 bases and J lost 7 bases. CDR3 protein: CASTLNRGLGELFF. CDR3 nucleotides: TGTGCCAGCACCCTTAATAGGGGGCTCGGGGAGCTGTTTTTT.

V and J are TRBV7-6 and TRBJ1-2, with D uncertain. The CDR3 loop spans 12 amino acids. Germline CDR1 reads SGHVS; CDR2 reads FNYEAQ. The germline V and J ends were trimmed by 1 base and 5 bases, with 5 bases remaining between them. The CDR3 nucleotides are TGTGCCAGCAGCTTAGAAGGGTATGGCTACACCTTC. This sequence encodes CASSLEGYGYTF.

This CDR3 reads CASSPPSVSGELFF. CDR3 sequence (DNA): TGTGCCAGCTCACCACCGAGTGTGTCCGGGGAGCTGTTTTTT. This rearrangement joins TRBV18 to TRBJ2-2; the D is unclear. This CDR3 is built from 14 residues. V was shortened by 0 bases and J by 6 bases, with 8 bases between the two germline ends. Germline CDR1 and CDR2: KGHSH and LQKENI.

V gene TRBV30 combines with J gene TRBJ2-3, with TRBD2 matching 8 bases. Germline values: CDR1 GTSNPN, CDR2 SVGIG (reference sequence). The CDR3 contains 12 residues. The ends lost 5 bases at V and 6 bases at J; junction bases unmatched: 4. The CDR3 nucleotides read TGTGCCTGGGATAGCGGGACTGATACGCAGTATTTT. It codes for CAWDSGTDTQYF.

The table lists this clone with a few counts. The V and J genes are TRBV7-9 and TRBJ1-6; D might be TRBD1 (5 bases). The CDR3 contains 15 residues. The germline V gene has CDR1 SEHNR and CDR2 FQNEAQ (reference sequence). The V end lost 2 bases, the J end lost 11 bases, and 16 bases lay between the germline ends. CDR3 protein: CASSLQGGSVTPLHF. The CDR3 nucleotides are TGTGCCAGCAGCTTACAGGGAGGGTCTGTTACACCCCTCCACTTT.

The V and J genes are TRBV9 and TRBJ1-2; D is undetermined. The germline V gene encodes CDR1 SGDLS and CDR2 YYNGEE. The V and J ends lost 4 bases and 8 bases respectively, with 15 bases between them. This CDR3 region has 13 residues. In DNA, the CDR3 is TGTGCCAGCAGCAGCGTAGGGAGTTCCGGCTACACCTTC. Its protein is CASSSVGSSGYTF.

This clone was observed a handful of times. V is TRBV5-1 and J is TRBJ1-1; no clear D. The CDR3 has 13 residues. In germline, CDR1 is SGHRS, CDR2 YFSETQ. V was pared by 0 bases and J by 3 bases, with 6 bases between. The CDR3: CASSLEQDTEAFF. Written as DNA, the CDR3 is TGCGCCAGCAGCTTGGAACAAGACACTGAAGCTTTCTTT.

This clone has a handful of counts. The rearrangement joins TRBV4-2 to TRBJ1-2; perhaps TRBD1 as D (6 bases). Trimming took off 0 bases at V and 0 bases at J, with 8 bases between the two ends. This CDR3 has 15 residues. Germline V gene sequence: CDR1 LGHNA, CDR2 YNFKEQ. DNA for the CDR3: TGTGCCAGCAGCCAAGAAGGGGGAGCTAACTATGGCTACACCTTC. As protein: CASSQEGGANYGYTF.

This clone is judged medium-sized (0.01 to 0.1%). The gene calls are TRBV18 and TRBJ2-2; no definite D call. Germline V gene sequence: CDR1 KGHSH, CDR2 LQKENI. V lost 1 base and J lost 2, with 11 bases in between. CDR3 length: 16 amino acids. The CDR3 DNA follows: TGTGCCAGCTCACCACAGTCCAGTCTCAACACCGGGGAGCTGTTTTTT. Translated, it gives CASSPQSSLNTGELFF.

This sequence joins TRBV7-3 and TRBJ2-1; 9 nucleotides agree with TRBD1. Trimming cost V 5 bases and J 10 bases; bases outside gene matches: 12. The CDR3 is 15 residues long. Per germline, CDR1 SGHTA and CDR2 FQGTGA. The CDR3 DNA is TGTGCCAGCAGCCCGACGACAGGGGGGCTTTTGGAGCAGTTCTTC. Its protein product is CASSPTTGGLLEQFF.

The chain has TRBV10-3 and TRBJ1-1; no definite D call. The germline V and J ends were trimmed by 5 bases and 1 base, with 8 bases remaining between them. The germline V gene has CDR1 ENHRY and CDR2 SYGVKD. CDR3 length: 13 amino acids. For the CDR3, the DNA is TGTGCCATCAGTATATCGCAGAACACTGAAGCTTTCTTT. Protein product: CAISISQNTEAFF.

This clone was seen a few times. The rearrangement links TRBV10-1 to TRBJ2-2; D is unresolved. Trimming removed 1 base from V and 5 bases from J, with 5 bases in between. CDR3 length: 13 residues. The germline V gene encodes CDR1 WNHNN and CDR2 SYGVQD (reference sequence). CDR3 nucleotides: TGCGCCAGCAGTGAGTGGCTAACCGGGGAGCTGTTTTTT. Amino acid sequence: CASSEWLTGELFF.

The rearrangement joins TRBV5-1 to TRBJ2-6; D might be TRBD1 (6 bases). CDR1 is SGHRS and CDR2 is YFSETQ in the germline V gene. This CDR3 is 16 amino acids long. V was clipped by 0 bases and J by 2 bases, with 9 bases between them. The CDR3, as DNA: TGCGCCAGCAGCTTGGTTGCAGGGGCTGGGGCCAACGTCCTGACTTTC. This gives the protein CASSLVAGAGANVLTF.

This clone was picked up a small number of times. The chain couples TRBV5-1 to TRBJ1-2; D ambiguous. Germline CDR1 SGHRS, CDR2 YFSETQ. V gave up 0 bases and J gave up 4 bases, with 16 bases separating them. The CDR3 consists of 16 residues. DNA of the CDR3: TGCGCCAGCAGCTTGGGTAGCCTCCAGTATGGCTATGGCTACACCTTC. Protein: CASSLGSLQYGYGYTF. Full variable domain (rest looked up from reference TRBV5-1 and TRBJ1-2): KAGVTQTPRYLIKTRGQQVTLSCSPISGHRSVSWYQQTPGQGLQFLFEYFSETQRNKGNFPGRFSGRQFSNSRSEMNVSTLELGDSALYLCASSLGSLQYGYGYTFGSGTRLTVV.